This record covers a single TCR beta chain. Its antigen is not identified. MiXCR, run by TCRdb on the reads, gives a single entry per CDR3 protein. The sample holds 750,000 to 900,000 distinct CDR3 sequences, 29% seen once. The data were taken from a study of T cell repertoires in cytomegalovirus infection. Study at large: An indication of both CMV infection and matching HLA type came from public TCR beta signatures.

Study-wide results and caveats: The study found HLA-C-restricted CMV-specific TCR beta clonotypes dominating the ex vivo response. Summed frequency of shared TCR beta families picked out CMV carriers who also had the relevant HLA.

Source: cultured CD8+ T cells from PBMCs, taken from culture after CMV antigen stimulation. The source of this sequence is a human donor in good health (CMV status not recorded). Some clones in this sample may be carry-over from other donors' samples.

For the CDR3, the DNA is TGTGCCAGCAGTTCCCTCCCCCGGGTGGCAAACATTCAGTACTTC. Its protein product is CASSSLPRVANIQYF. The chain is built from TRBV28 and TRBJ2-4; D unresolved. The germline gives CDR1 MDHEN, CDR2 SYDVKM. V lost 4 bases, J lost 6 bases, and 16 bases lay in between. The CDR3 contains 15 residues.